This T cell receptor beta chain was observed in a study of OX40 agonist ivuxolimab in advanced cancers. Produced via immunoSEQ multiplex PCR; TCRdb's table is partial and in-frame only. The profile shows 22,000 or so clones, roughly 80% of them singletons. This TCR came from an adult with an advanced solid tumor such as melanoma, head and neck, liver or kidney cancer. Sequencing was performed on CD4+ or CD8+ T cells sorted from blood, taken in a trial of the OX40 agonist ivuxolimab.

The chain's CDR3 is CASSLTGGTYEQYF. CDR3 DNA: TGTGCCAGCAGTCTCACAGGGGGCACCTACGAGCAGTACTTC. This chain uses TRBV6-5 with TRBJ2-7, with 9 bases matching TRBD1. Per germline, CDR1 MNHEY and CDR2 SVGAGI. Trimming at V came to 5 bases and at J to 2 bases, leaving 4 bases not matched to a gene. The CDR3 has 14 residues.